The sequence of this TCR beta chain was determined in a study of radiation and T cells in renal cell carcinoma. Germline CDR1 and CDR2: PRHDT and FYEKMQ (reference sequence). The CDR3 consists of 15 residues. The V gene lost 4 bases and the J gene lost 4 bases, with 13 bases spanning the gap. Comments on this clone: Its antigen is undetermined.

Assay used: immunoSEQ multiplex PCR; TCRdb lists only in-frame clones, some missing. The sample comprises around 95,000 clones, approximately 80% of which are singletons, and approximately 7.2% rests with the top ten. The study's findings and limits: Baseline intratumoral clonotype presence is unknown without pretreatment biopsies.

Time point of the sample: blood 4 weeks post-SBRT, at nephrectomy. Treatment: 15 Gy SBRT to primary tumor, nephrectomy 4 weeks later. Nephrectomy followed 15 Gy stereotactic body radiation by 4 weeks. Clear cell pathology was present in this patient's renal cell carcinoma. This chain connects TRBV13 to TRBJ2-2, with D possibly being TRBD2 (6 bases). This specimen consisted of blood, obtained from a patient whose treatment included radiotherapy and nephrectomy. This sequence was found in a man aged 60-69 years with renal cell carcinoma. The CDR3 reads CASSYPVGGTGELFF. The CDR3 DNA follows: TGTGCCAGCAGCTACCCGGTGGGGGGCACCGGGGAGCTGTTTTTT.